This TCR beta chain was profiled in a study of T-cell memory formation after mild COVID-19. Germline V CDR1 and CDR2: SGHTA, FQGTGA. Trimming stripped 5 bases from V and 4 bases from J, with 18 bases between. The CDR3 is 15 amino acids. From the 5' RACE reads, TCRdb called clonotypes with MiXCR, one entry per CDR3 protein. This table has hundreds of thousands of distinct CDR3 sequences, approximately 8.4% appearing once. This clonotype was picked up a small number of times. Sequenced sample: PBMCs or a T cell subset sorted from them (not recorded which). The V and J genes are TRBV7-3 and TRBJ2-7, with a weak D call TRBD1 (6 bases). This TCR derives from a man younger than 35 who had mild COVID-19 (a few samples of this study predate the infection). Cell type and time point are not known. DNA of the CDR3: TGTGCCAGCAGCCAAACCGGACAGTCTATTTACGAGCAGTACTTC. It encodes CASSQTGQSIYEQYF.